The 10 T cell receptor beta chains reported below all come from one sample, sequenced in a study of blood T cells in healthy people across ages (dated by TCRdb to between 2014 and 2016). Libraries were made using 5' RACE. Sequencing relied on an Illumina HiSeq 2500. A second PCR of about 6 to 12 cycles was run with a J-beta primer mix and a sample-barcoded 5' primer. The public sequencing data were trimmed at Q25 with fastp and processed into clonotypes with MiXCR by TCRdb, which kept only in-frame beta chains. CDR3 protein duplicates are merged, each entry listing the most common genes and DNA. This sample gives a few hundred thousand distinct CDR3 sequences in total; about 52% of them show up just once. 51% of the sample belongs to the ten largest clones. The specimen sequenced was blood. These receptors all stem from a man between 60 and 75 years old in good health.

A few counts support this clonotype. This sequence joins TRBV2 and TRBJ2-3; D is ambiguous. Trimming cost V 3 bases and J 5 bases, with 15 bases left between them. This CDR3 region has 15 residues. Germline V gene lookup returns CDR1 SNHLY and CDR2 FYNNEI. The CDR3 here is CASSEIGWGRDTQYF. As DNA, the CDR3 is TGTGCCAGCAGTGAGATCGGGTGGGGTCGAGATACGCAGTATTTT.

V and J are TRBV11-2 and TRBJ1-1; D unresolved. The CDR3 loop spans 15 amino acids. Germline V CDR1 and CDR2: SGHAT, FQNNGV. V lost 5 bases to trimming and J lost 1 base, with 14 bases between them. CDR3 in amino acids: CASSRRAAGNTEAFF. The CDR3 nucleotides are TGTGCCAGCAGCCGTCGGGCCGCGGGGAACACTGAAGCTTTCTTT.

This rearrangement joins TRBV5-1 to TRBJ1-2; 8 bases line up with TRBD1. The CDR3 length is 15 residues. Germline CDR1 is SGHRS and CDR2 is YFSETQ. The J segment lost 8 bases and the V segment lost 0 bases, leaving 9 bases of the junction unmatched. The CDR3 here is CASSLAGRGQGGYTF. CDR3 in DNA: TGCGCCAGCAGCTTGGCCGGCAGGGGGCAGGGAGGCTACACCTTC.

The J gene is TRBJ2-7, the V gene TRBV13; D is perhaps TRBD2 (6 bases). From germline, CDR1 is PRHDT and CDR2 FYEKMQ (reference sequence). V was trimmed by 5 bases and J by 7 bases, leaving 24 bases between them. This CDR3 is built from 16 residues. Here the CDR3 reads CASSPGNWDSSREQYF. In nucleotides, the CDR3 is TGTGCCAGCAGCCCCGGGAATTGGGACTCATCTCGGGAGCAGTACTTC.

Of note for this clonotype: A junction end diverges from the germline sequence, so it may reflect a read error. This chain uses TRBV7-2 with TRBJ2-6; TRBD1 agrees at 8 bases. Germline loops: CDR1 SGHTA, CDR2 FQGNSA. The CDR3 extends over 15 amino acids. CDR3: CASSFDRGGANVPTF. The CDR3 DNA sequence: TGTGCCAGCAGCTTTGACAGGGGTGGGGCCAACGTCCCGACTTTC.

This chain connects TRBV7-8 to TRBJ2-3; D is perhaps TRBD1 (6 bases). The ends were cut back, 5 bases at V and 0 bases at J, with 18 bases in the middle. Looked up from germline, CDR1 is SGHVS and CDR2 is FQNEAQ. This CDR3 is built from 17 residues. The CDR3 region has the DNA TGTGCCAGCAGCCAAAATCCCGGGACAAGAAGCACAGATACGCAGTATTTT. Translating it yields CASSQNPGTRSTDTQYF. Variable domain in full (rest from reference TRBV7-8 and TRBJ2-3): GAGVSQSPRYKVAKRGQDVALRCDPISGHVSLFWYQQALGQGPEFLTYFQNEAQLDKSGLPSDRFFAERPEGSVSTLKIQRTQQEDSAVYLCASSQNPGTRSTDTQYFGPGTRLTVL.

This clonotype was detected a few times. A read error is possible here, since a much larger clone lies one base away. The chain recombines TRBV24-1 with TRBJ2-5; D gene ambiguous. The germline V and J ends were trimmed by 10 bases and 11 bases, with 34 bases remaining between them. This CDR3 region has 17 residues. In germline, CDR1 is KGHDR, CDR2 SFDVKD. The CDR3 DNA follows: TGTGCCACTACACGAATTTCCCGGGCCTCACGGAGCAGTGAGCAGTACTTC. This gives the protein CATTRISRASRSSEQYF.

V gene TRBV29-1 combines with J gene TRBJ2-5; tentatively, D is TRBD1 (5 bases). Trimming left V 5 bases short and J 11 bases short, with 18 bases between. CDR3 length equals 12 residues. Germline V gene sequence: CDR1 SQVTM, CDR2 ANQGSEA. CDR3 in amino acids: CSVRQGLREQYF. CDR3 DNA sequence: TGCAGCGTTAGGCAGGGTCTTCGTGAGCAGTACTTC. Based on the CDR3 plus reference TRBV29-1 and TRBJ2-5, the full variable domain is SAVISQKPSRDICQRGTSLTIQCQVDSQVTMMFWYRQQPGQSLTLIATANQGSEATYESGFVIDKFPISRPNLTFSTLTVSNMSPEDSSIYLCSVRQGLREQYFGPGTRLLVL.

V and J are TRBV7-8 and TRBJ1-6; the match to TRBD1 covers 8 bases. Germline CDR1 reads SGHVS; CDR2 reads FQNEAQ. This CDR3 has 19 residues. J was trimmed by 0 bases and V by 3 bases; bases with no gene match: 10. DNA of the CDR3: TGTGCCAGCAGCTTCTTAAGGGGACAGGCTGACTCCTATAATTCACCCCTCCACTTT. This sequence encodes CASSFLRGQADSYNSPLHF.

In its sample, this clonotype was seen once. The chain couples TRBV20-1 to TRBJ2-1; TRBD1 matches 9 bases. J gave up 3 bases and V 7 bases, and 7 bases lay outside the gene matches. Germline CDR1 reads DFQATT; CDR2 reads SNEGSKA (reference sequence). The length of the CDR3 is 14 residues. The CDR3 is CSVNPGQGYNEQFF. DNA of the CDR3: TGCAGTGTTAATCCGGGACAGGGCTACAATGAGCAGTTCTTC.